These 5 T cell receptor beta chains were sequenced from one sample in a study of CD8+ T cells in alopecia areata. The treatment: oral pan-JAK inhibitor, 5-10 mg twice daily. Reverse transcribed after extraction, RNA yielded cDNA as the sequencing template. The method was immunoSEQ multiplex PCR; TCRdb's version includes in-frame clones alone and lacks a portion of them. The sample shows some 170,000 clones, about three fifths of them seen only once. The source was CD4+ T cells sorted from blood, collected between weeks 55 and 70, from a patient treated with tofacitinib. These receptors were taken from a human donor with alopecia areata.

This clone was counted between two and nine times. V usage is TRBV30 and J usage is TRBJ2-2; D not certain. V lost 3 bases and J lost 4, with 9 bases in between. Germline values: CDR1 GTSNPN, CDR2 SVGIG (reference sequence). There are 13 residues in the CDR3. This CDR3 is CAWSPHGTGELFF. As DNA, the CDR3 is TGTGCCTGGAGCCCTCACGGCACCGGGGAGCTGTTTTTT.

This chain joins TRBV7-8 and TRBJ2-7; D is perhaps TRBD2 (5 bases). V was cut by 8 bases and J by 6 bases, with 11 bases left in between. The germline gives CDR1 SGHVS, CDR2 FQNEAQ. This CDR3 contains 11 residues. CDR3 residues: CASHGGLEQYF. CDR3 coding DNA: TGTGCCAGCCACGGAGGACTCGAGCAGTACTTC.

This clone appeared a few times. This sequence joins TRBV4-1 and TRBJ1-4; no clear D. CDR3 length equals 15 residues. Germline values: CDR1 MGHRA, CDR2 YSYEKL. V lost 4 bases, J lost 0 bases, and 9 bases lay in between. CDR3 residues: CASSLREATNEKLFF. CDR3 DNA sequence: TGCGCCAGCAGCCTCCGGGAAGCAACTAATGAAAAACTGTTTTTT.

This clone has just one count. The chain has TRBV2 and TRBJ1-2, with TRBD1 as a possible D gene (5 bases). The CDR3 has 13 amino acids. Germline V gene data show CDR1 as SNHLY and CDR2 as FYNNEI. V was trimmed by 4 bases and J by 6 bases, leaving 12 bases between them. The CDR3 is CASSAQGWDGYTF. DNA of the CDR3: TGTGCCAGCAGTGCCCAGGGTTGGGATGGCTACACCTTC.

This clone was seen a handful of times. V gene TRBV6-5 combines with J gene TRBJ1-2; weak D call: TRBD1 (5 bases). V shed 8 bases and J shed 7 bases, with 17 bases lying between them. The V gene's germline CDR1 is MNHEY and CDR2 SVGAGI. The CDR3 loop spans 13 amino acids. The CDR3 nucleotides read TGTGCCAGCCAGGCAGGGAGGGACTTTGGCTACACCTTC. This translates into CASQAGRDFGYTF.